What follows describes a single TCR beta chain. What it recognizes is unknown. The data belong to a study of vaccination and CD4 T cells after COVID-19. The Oncomine TCR Beta short-read assay sequenced DNA from cultured CD4+ T cells. TCRdb fed the PCR reads into MiXCR, producing one record per CDR3 protein. The repertoire holds roughly 26,000 distinct CDR3 sequences, with 64% as singletons. The CDR3 is 14 amino acids. V was pared by 5 bases and J by 0 bases, with 10 bases between. Germline values: CDR1 MDHEN, CDR2 SYDVKM. Treatment here: roughly 11-day PBMC culture with coronavirus spike peptide pools or control peptides (ViraFEST assay).

This TCR derives from a human donor who had recovered from COVID-19. The genes are TRBV28 and TRBJ1-2; unclear D gene. Input material: CD4+ T cells from blood, cultured in vitro. The CDR3 spells CASSRVLANYGYTF. In DNA form, the CDR3 reads TGTGCCAGCAGTCGGGTTCTAGCTAACTATGGCTACACCTTC.